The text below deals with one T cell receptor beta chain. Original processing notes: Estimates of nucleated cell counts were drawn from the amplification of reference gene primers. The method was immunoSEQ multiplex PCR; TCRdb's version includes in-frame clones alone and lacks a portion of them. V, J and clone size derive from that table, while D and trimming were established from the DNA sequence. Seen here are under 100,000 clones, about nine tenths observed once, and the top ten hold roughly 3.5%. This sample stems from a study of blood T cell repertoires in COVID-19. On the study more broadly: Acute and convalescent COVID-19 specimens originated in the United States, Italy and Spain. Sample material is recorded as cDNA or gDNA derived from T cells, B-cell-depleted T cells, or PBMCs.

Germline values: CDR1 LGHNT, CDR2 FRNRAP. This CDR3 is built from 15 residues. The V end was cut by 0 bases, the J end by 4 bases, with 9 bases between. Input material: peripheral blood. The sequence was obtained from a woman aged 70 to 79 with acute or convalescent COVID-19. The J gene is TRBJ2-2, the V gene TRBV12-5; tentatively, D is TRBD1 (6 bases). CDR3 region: CASGLVQGATGELFF. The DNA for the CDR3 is TGTGCTAGTGGTTTGGTACAGGGCGCCACCGGGGAGCTGTTTTTT.